The 10 T cell receptor beta chains below were found in one sample sequenced in a study of cytomegalovirus exposure and HLA in healthy donors. The PCR used 60 Vbeta and 13 Jbeta primers. Produced via immunoSEQ multiplex PCR; TCRdb's table is partial and in-frame only. The listing records some 51,000 clones. The sequencing input was PBMCs. The receptors come from a man aged 50 or older in good health and CMV-seropositive.

The chain uses TRBV27 and TRBJ1-5, with D tentatively TRBD1 (6 bases). This CDR3 has 14 residues. The V end lost 5 bases, the J end lost 2 bases, and 10 bases lay between the germline ends. Per the germline V gene, CDR1 is MNHEY and CDR2 is SMNVEV (reference sequence). The CDR3 DNA reads TGTGCCAGCAGTCCGCAGGGGCGCAATCAGCCCCAGCATTTT. It yields the protein CASSPQGRNQPQHF.

V and J are TRBV9 and TRBJ2-7; 11 nucleotides align to TRBD2. CDR1 is SGDLS, CDR2 YYNGEE, per germline. The CDR3 is made up of 14 amino acids. J lost 7 bases, V lost 3 bases, and 6 bases had no gene match. The CDR3 protein is CASSALAGGREQYF. The DNA for the CDR3 is TGTGCCAGCAGCGCCTTAGCGGGAGGGAGAGAGCAGTACTTC.

This chain joins TRBV11-3 and TRBJ2-2, with TRBD1 identical over 10 bases. This CDR3 contains 15 residues. Germline values: CDR1 SGHNT, CDR2 YENEEA. V lost 4 bases, J lost 5 bases, and 4 bases stayed unmatched. The CDR3, as DNA: TGTGCCAGCAGCTCCTGGACAGGGGGTACCGGGGAGCTGTTTTTT. Protein product: CASSSWTGGTGELFF.

This chain joins TRBV15 and TRBJ1-1; 10 positions match TRBD1. The CDR3 has 15 amino acids. CDR1 is LNHNV, CDR2 YYDKDF, per germline (reference sequence). V trimming: 1 base; J trimming: 7 bases; junction bases outside the gene matches: 6. CDR3 nucleotide sequence: TGTGCCACCAGCAGAGGGAGGGGGGACAGGGGTGAAGCTTTCTTT. Its protein product is CATSRGRGDRGEAFF.

For this clone: The identical CDR3 is also encoded by other nucleotide sequences in the sample. The chain has TRBV7-9 and TRBJ1-1; D unresolved. The germline V and J ends were trimmed by 4 bases and 5 bases, with 8 bases remaining between them. This CDR3 comprises 12 residues. Germline V gene lookup returns CDR1 SEHNR and CDR2 FQNEAQ (reference sequence). The CDR3 spells CASSSGGTEAFF. The CDR3 DNA is TGTGCCAGCAGCTCCGGAGGAACTGAAGCTTTCTTT.

The chain combines TRBV7-9 with TRBJ2-2; D might be TRBD2 (5 bases). In germline, CDR1 is SEHNR, CDR2 FQNEAQ (reference sequence). This CDR3 region has 11 residues. Deletions cut 8 bases from V and 6 bases from J, with 7 bases between. CDR3 coding DNA: TGTGCCAGCGGGAGTCCCGGGGAGCTGTTTTTT. It specifies CASGSPGELFF.

This rearrangement joins TRBV6-5 to TRBJ2-2, with D perhaps matching TRBD1 (6 bases). The germline V gene encodes CDR1 MNHEY and CDR2 SVGAGI. V was shortened by 5 bases and J by 8 bases, with 12 bases between the two germline ends. The CDR3 has 13 residues. In DNA, the CDR3 is TGTGCCAGCAGTGAACAGGGACCTGGGGAGCTGTTTTTT. It translates to CASSEQGPGELFF.

The chain uses TRBV7-2 and TRBJ2-7; D unclear. The CDR3 has 14 amino acids. The germline V and J ends were trimmed by 1 base and 0 bases, with 7 bases remaining between them. Per germline, CDR1 SGHTA and CDR2 FQGNSA. The CDR3 sequence: CASSLDEVSYEQYF. The CDR3 nucleotides are TGTGCCAGCAGCTTAGATGAGGTCTCCTACGAGCAGTACTTC.

V gene TRBV4-3 combines with J gene TRBJ1-1, with a weak D call TRBD1 (5 bases). The CDR3 has 16 residues. V was clipped by 0 bases and J by 1 base, with 12 bases between them. CDR1 and CDR2 (germline): LGHNA, YSLEER. The CDR3 is CASSQEQGRSNTEAFF. CDR3 in DNA: TGCGCCAGCAGCCAAGAGCAGGGCCGATCGAACACTGAAGCTTTCTTT.

The chain has TRBV7-9 and TRBJ2-6, with D possibly being TRBD1 (6 bases). The CDR3 is made up of 16 amino acids. Trimming left V 5 bases short and J 0 bases short, with 11 bases between. Germline lookup yields CDR1 SEHNR and CDR2 FQNEAQ (reference sequence). CDR3 sequence reads: CASSKRQASGANVLTF. CDR3 bases: TGTGCCAGCAGCAAACGACAGGCCTCTGGGGCCAACGTCCTGACTTTC.